This entry lists 10 T cell receptor beta chains sequenced from one sample in a study of a mutant IDH1 vaccine in newly diagnosed glioma. Time point given: baseline, week 1 (first vaccination visit). Treatment noted: pre-vaccination baseline after standard-of-care therapy. Profiling relied on immunoSEQ multiplex PCR, and the TCRdb table lists in-frame clones only, not all of them. The table has roughly 70,000 clones, just over 85% seen once. The material sequenced was PBMCs, taken from a glioma patient treated with radiotherapy, temozolomide or both. These receptors were obtained from a man aged 25 to 40 with glioma.

In DNA form, the CDR3 reads TGCGCCAGCAGCCAAGGGGCAGGTTTCGAAAAACTGTTTTTT. Translation: CASSQGAGFEKLFF. The chain couples TRBV4-1 to TRBJ1-4, with unresolved D. CDR1 and CDR2 (germline): MGHRA, YSYEKL. The CDR3 has 14 amino acids. The germline V and J ends were trimmed by 1 base and 8 bases, with 11 bases remaining between them.

The V gene is TRBV5-1, the J gene TRBJ2-5, with TRBD2 matching 11 bases. Looked up from germline, CDR1 is SGHRS and CDR2 is YFSETQ. The CDR3 extends over 15 amino acids. After removal of 4 bases from V and 2 bases from J, the junction contained 4 bases not matched to a gene. The CDR3 DNA sequence: TGCGCCAGCAGCCCTAGCGGGGGGTTACAAGAGACCCAGTACTTC. Its protein product is CASSPSGGLQETQYF. Supplemented by reference TRBV5-1 and TRBJ2-5, the full variable domain reads KAGVTQTPRYLIKTRGQQVTLSCSPISGHRSVSWYQQTPGQGLQFLFEYFSETQRNKGNFPGRFSGRQFSNSRSEMNVSTLELGDSALYLCASSPSGGLQETQYFGPGTRLLVL.

The gene calls are TRBV2 and TRBJ2-7; TRBD2 might be the D (7 bases). CDR3 length: 14 residues. CDR1 and CDR2 from the germline V gene are SNHLY and FYNNEI. Trimming took off 9 bases at V and 4 bases at J, with 19 bases between the two ends. This chain's CDR3 is CASRVGGAAYEQYF. The CDR3 nucleotides read TGTGCCAGTAGGGTGGGGGGGGCGGCTTACGAGCAGTACTTC. The entire variable domain, with the rest obtained from reference TRBV2 and TRBJ2-7, is as follows: EPEVTQTPSHQVTQMGQEVILRCVPISNHLYFYWYRQILGQKVEFLVSFYNNEISEKSEIFDDQFSVERPDGSNFTLKIRSTKLEDSAMYFCASRVGGAAYEQYFGPGTRLTVT.

V usage is TRBV2 and J usage is TRBJ1-5, with TRBD1 identical over 7 bases. Germline V CDR1 and CDR2: SNHLY, FYNNEI. V lost 4 bases to trimming and J lost 3 bases; unmatched junction nucleotides: 3. CDR3 size: 14 residues. CDR3 DNA sequence: TGTGCCAGCAGTGCAGGGGGAATCAATCAGCCCCAGCATTTT. Translated, it gives CASSAGGINQPQHF.

This clone was found once. The V gene is TRBV11-2, the J gene TRBJ1-2; 7 nucleotides agree with TRBD1. The CDR3 consists of 15 residues. V dropped 5 bases and J dropped 7; count of bases not matched to a gene: 13. Per germline, CDR1 SGHAT and CDR2 FQNNGV. This CDR3 is CASSLIGRGLFGYTF. CDR3 DNA: TGTGCCAGCAGCCTTATTGGGAGGGGGCTATTTGGCTACACCTTC.

The chain recombines TRBV6-5 with TRBJ2-7, with 13 positions matching TRBD2. Germline V gene data show CDR1 as MNHEY and CDR2 as SVGAGI. The CDR3 consists of 15 residues. Trimming cost V 8 bases and J 3 bases; bases outside gene matches: 7. The CDR3 nucleotides read TGTGCCAGCGGGAAGGGACTAGCGGGGAGCTACGAGCAGTACTTC. It specifies CASGKGLAGSYEQYF.

The chain recombines TRBV11-2 with TRBJ1-1; D ambiguous. Germline lookup yields CDR1 SGHAT and CDR2 FQNNGV. The CDR3 sequence is 14 residues long. The V end was cut by 5 bases, the J end by 1 base, with 11 bases between. The CDR3 nucleotides read TGTGCCAGCAGCCGAGACTGGGAGAACACTGAAGCTTTCTTT. Its protein product is CASSRDWENTEAFF. The variable domain in full, completed from reference TRBV11-2 and TRBJ1-1, reads EAGVAQSPRYKIIEKRQSVAFWCNPISGHATLYWYQQILGQGPKLLIQFQNNGVVDDSQLPKDRFSAERLKGVDSTLKIQPAKLEDSAVYLCASSRDWENTEAFFGQGTRLTVV.

The V gene is TRBV12-5, the J gene TRBJ2-5; D gene unclear. The germline V and J ends were trimmed by 0 bases and 5 bases, with 13 bases remaining between them. This CDR3 has 15 amino acids. From germline, CDR1 is LGHNT and CDR2 FRNRAP. The CDR3 spells CASGLVRRERETQYF. The CDR3 DNA is TGTGCTAGTGGTTTGGTACGTAGGGAACGGGAGACCCAGTACTTC.

The count of this clone is one. The gene calls are TRBV6-1 and TRBJ1-1; no reliable D call. The germline V gene encodes CDR1 MNHNS and CDR2 SASEGT. This CDR3 is 11 amino acids long. V lost 7 bases, J lost 5 bases, and 8 bases lay in between. In DNA form, the CDR3 reads TGTGCCAGCATCAAGGAGACTGAAGCTTTCTTT. Translated: CASIKETEAFF.

The rearrangement uses TRBV19 and TRBJ1-5; D is possibly TRBD1 (6 bases). Trimming took off 3 bases at V and 4 bases at J, with 7 bases between the two ends. The germline CDR1 and CDR2 sequences are LNHDA and SQIVND (reference sequence). This CDR3 has 13 residues. The CDR3, as DNA: TGTGCCAGTAGTATGACAGGTAATCAGCCCCAGCATTTT. Its protein is CASSMTGNQPQHF.